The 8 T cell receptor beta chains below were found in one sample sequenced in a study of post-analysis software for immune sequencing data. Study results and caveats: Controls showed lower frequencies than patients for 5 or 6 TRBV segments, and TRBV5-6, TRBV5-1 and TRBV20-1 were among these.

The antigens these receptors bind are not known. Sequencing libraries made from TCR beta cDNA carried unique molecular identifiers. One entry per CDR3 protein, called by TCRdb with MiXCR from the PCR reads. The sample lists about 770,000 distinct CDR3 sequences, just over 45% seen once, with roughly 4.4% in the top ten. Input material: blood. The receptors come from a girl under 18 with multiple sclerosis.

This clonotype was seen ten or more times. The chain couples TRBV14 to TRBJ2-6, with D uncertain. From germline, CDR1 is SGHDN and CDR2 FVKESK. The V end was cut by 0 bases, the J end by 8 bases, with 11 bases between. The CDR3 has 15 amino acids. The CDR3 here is CASSQEIGDPNVLTF. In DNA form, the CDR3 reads TGTGCCAGCAGCCAAGAGATTGGTGACCCCAACGTCCTGACTTTC.

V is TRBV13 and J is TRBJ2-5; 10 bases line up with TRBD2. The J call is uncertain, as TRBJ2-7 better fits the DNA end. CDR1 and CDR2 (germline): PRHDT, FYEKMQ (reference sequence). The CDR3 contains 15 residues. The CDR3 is CASSLIAGGAREQYF. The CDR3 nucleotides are TGTGCCAGCAGCCTAATAGCGGGAGGTGCACGCGAGCAGTACTTC.

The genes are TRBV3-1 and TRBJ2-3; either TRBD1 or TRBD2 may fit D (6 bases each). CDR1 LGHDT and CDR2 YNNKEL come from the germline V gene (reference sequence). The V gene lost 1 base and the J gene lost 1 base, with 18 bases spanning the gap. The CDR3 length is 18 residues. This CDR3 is CASSQGSGGGPRTDTQYF. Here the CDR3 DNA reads TGTGCCAGCAGCCAAGGGAGTGGAGGGGGGCCGCGCACAGATACGCAGTATTTT.

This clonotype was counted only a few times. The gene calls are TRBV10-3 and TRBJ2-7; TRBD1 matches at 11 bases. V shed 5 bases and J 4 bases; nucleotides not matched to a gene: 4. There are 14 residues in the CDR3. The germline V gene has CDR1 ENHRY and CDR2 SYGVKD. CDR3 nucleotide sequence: TGTGCCATCAGTCCCCGGGACAGGGGGTACGAGCAGTACTTC. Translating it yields CAISPRDRGYEQYF.

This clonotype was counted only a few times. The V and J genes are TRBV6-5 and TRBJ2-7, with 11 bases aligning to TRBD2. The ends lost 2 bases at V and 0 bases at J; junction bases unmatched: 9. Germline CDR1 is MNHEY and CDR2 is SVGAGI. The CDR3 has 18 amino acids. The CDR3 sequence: CASSYVRLAGTLSYEQYF. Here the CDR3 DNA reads TGTGCCAGCAGTTACGTCCGACTAGCGGGAACACTCTCCTACGAGCAGTACTTC.

The CDR3 sequence is CASSQQHEQFF. CDR3 DNA sequence: TGTGCCAGCAGCCAACAACATGAGCAGTTCTTC. The chain couples TRBV7-2 to TRBJ2-1; D ambiguous. The CDR3 runs 11 residues. The ends were cut back, 5 bases at V and 8 bases at J, with 7 bases in the middle. Per germline, CDR1 SGHTA and CDR2 FQGNSA.

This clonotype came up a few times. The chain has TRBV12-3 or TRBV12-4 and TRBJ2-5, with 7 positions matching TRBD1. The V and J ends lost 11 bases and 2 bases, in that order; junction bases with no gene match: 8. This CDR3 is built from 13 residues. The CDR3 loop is CACRGRGQETQYF. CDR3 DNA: TGTGCCTGCCGGGGCAGGGGGCAAGAGACCCAGTACTTC.

The CDR3 sequence: CASSYRDREEKLFF. CDR3 in DNA: TGTGCCAGCAGTTACAGGGACAGGGAGGAAAAACTGTTTTTT. This sequence joins TRBV6-6 and TRBJ1-4; 9 nucleotides align to TRBD1. There are 14 residues in the CDR3. V dropped 2 bases and J dropped 8; count of bases not matched to a gene: 3. In germline, CDR1 is MNHNY, CDR2 SVGAGI (reference sequence).